These T cell receptor beta chains were read from a single sample in a study of shared T cell receptors in the human thymus. Measured with immunoSEQ multiplex PCR; TCRdb has only the in-frame clones, and not every one. The repertoire holds hundreds of thousands of clones, with roughly 90% as singletons. The same specimen was also included in a second study, on human thymus T cells.

Input material: thymocytes. These receptors were obtained from a boy under two years old with a congenital heart defect. The CDR3 runs from the conserved cysteine through the conserved F or W. A D gene is named only where the DNA matches it firmly. Some rows mark clone size as missing; the rest say once, few, many or name a class of expanded clone.

d_gene	v_gene	len	abundance	j_gene	CDR3aa	CDR3nt
-	TRBV11-3	13	once	TRBJ2-7	CASSRQQSYEQYF	TGTGCCAGCAGTAGACAGCAATCCTACGAGCAGTACTTC
TRBD2	TRBV2	19	-	TRBJ2-1	CASSVWTSGSRMGYNEQFF	TGTGCCAGCAGTGTTTGGACTAGCGGGTCAAGGATGGGGTACAATGAGCAGTTCTTC
TRBD2	TRBV10-2	17	-	TRBJ2-7	CASSESKASGRNYEQYF	TGCGCCAGCAGTGAAAGCAAGGCTAGCGGGAGGAACTACGAGCAGTACTTC
TRBD2	TRBV2	15	-	TRBJ2-5	CASSEGSLAGLTQYF	TGTGCCAGCAGTGAAGGATCCCTAGCGGGTCTGACCCAGTACTTC
TRBD1	TRBV6-4	18	-	TRBJ1-2	CASSGNGTGGSRGYGYTF	TGTGCCAGCAGTGGTAATGGGACAGGGGGCTCAAGAGGCTATGGCTACACCTTC
TRBD2	TRBV27	22	-	TRBJ2-3	CASSLSSRTSGRPVLSTDTQYF	TGTGCCAGCAGTTTATCCTCAAGGACTAGCGGGAGGCCGGTATTAAGCACAGATACGCAGTATTTT
-	TRBV5-8	15	once	TRBJ1-4	CASSFYERHGEKLFF	TGTGCCAGCAGCTTCTATGAACGCCATGGTGAAAAACTGTTTTTT
-	TRBV12-2	15	-	TRBJ2-2	CASRSAIPNTGELFF	TGTGCAAGTCGCTCCGCTATCCCGAACACCGGGGAGCTGTTTTTT
-	TRBV5-4	14	-	TRBJ2-5	CASSLSVHGETQYF	TGTGCCAGCAGCTTGAGTGTCCACGGAGAGACCCAGTACTTC
TRBD1	TRBV25-1	17	-	TRBJ2-3	CATSTGAASESTDTQYF	TGTGCCACCTCGACAGGGGCCGCCTCGGAAAGCACAGATACGCAGTATTTT
TRBD1	TRBV19	13	-	TRBJ1-2	CASSMATGVGYTF	TGTGCCAGTAGTATGGCTACAGGGGTCGGCTACACCTTC
-	TRBV7-9	15	once	TRBJ2-1	CASSLAPATDNEQFF	TGTGCCAGCAGCTTAGCCCCGGCGACAGACAATGAGCAGTTCTTC
TRBD1	TRBV6-5	13	-	TRBJ2-7	CASSYGTGWEQYF	TGTGCCAGCAGTTACGGGACAGGATGGGAGCAGTACTTC
TRBD2	TRBV19	15	-	TRBJ2-2	CASSRSGRDTGELFF	TGTGCCAGTAGCAGGAGCGGGAGGGACACCGGGGAGCTGTTTTTT
TRBD1	TRBV18	18	-	TRBJ1-5	CASSPGAGRQGAYQPQHF	TGTGCCAGCTCCCCCGGAGCCGGCAGACAGGGGGCCTATCAGCCCCAGCATTTT
TRBD2	TRBV13	18	once	TRBJ2-1	CASSFPGVQRGVYNEQFF	TGTGCCAGCAGCTTCCCGGGGGTCCAGCGGGGGGTCTACAATGAGCAGTTCTTC
TRBD2	TRBV14	16	-	TRBJ2-1	CASSQAVTSVANEQFF	TGTGCCAGCAGCCAGGCCGTGACTAGCGTCGCCAATGAGCAGTTCTTC
TRBD2	TRBV15	16	-	TRBJ2-7	CATSGGLAGGRGKQYF	TGTGCCACCAGCGGGGGTCTGGCGGGAGGCCGGGGGAAGCAGTACTTC
TRBD2	TRBV6-5	16	-	TRBJ2-1	CASSYSRLAGNNEQFF	TGTGCCAGCAGTTACTCGAGGCTAGCGGGAAACAATGAGCAGTTCTTC
TRBD2	TRBV6-5	16	-	TRBJ2-7	CASSYSASGDSYEQYF	TGTGCCAGCAGTTACTCGGCTAGCGGGGACTCCTACGAGCAGTACTTC
-	TRBV27	12	-	TRBJ2-5	CASSPQGETQYF	TGTGCCAGCAGTCCCCAGGGAGAGACCCAGTACTTC
-	TRBV4-1	15	-	TRBJ2-5	CASSRRGQDQETQYF	TGCGCCAGCAGCCGGCGAGGTCAAGACCAAGAGACCCAGTACTTC
-	TRBV6-5	12	-	TRBJ2-2	CASSSNTGELFF	TGTGCCAGCAGTTCTAACACCGGGGAGCTGTTTTTT
-	TRBV23-1	16	-	TRBJ2-7	CASSPRRGCQSYEQYF	TGCGCCAGCAGTCCCCGTCGGGGGTGTCAATCCTACGAGCAGTACTTC
TRBD2	TRBV9	16	once	TRBJ2-3	CASSGGKREITDTQYF	TGTGCCAGCAGCGGTGGAAAGCGGGAGATCACAGATACGCAGTATTTT
TRBD1	TRBV5-6	19	-	TRBJ2-7	CASSCHRDRVSPSSYEQYF	TGTGCCAGCAGCTGCCACCGGGACAGGGTCTCCCCTAGCTCCTACGAGCAGTACTTC
-	TRBV7-3	10	-	TRBJ2-7	CASTNYEQYF	TGTGCCAGCACCAACTACGAGCAGTACTTC
-	TRBV12-5	12	few	TRBJ1-4	CASGFLPGQRFF	TGTGCTAGTGGTTTTTTACCGGGACAAAGGTTTTTT
TRBD2	TRBV6-5	16	-	TRBJ2-3	CASSFRSGRDPSTQYF	TGTGCCAGCAGTTTCCGTAGCGGGAGAGACCCCAGTACGCAGTATTTT
TRBD1	TRBV7-9	15	-	TRBJ1-4	CASSLWDRWNEKLFF	TGTGCCAGCAGCTTATGGGACAGGTGGAATGAAAAACTGTTTTTT
TRBD1	TRBV6-1	17	-	TRBJ2-2	CASSDRWDSLFTGELFF	TGTGCCAGCAGTGATCGTTGGGACAGTCTTTTCACCGGGGAGCTGTTTTTT
-	TRBV10-2	16	-	TRBJ2-1	CASSVSVPAVEDEQFF	TGCGCCAGCAGTGTTTCAGTCCCCGCGGTAGAGGATGAGCAGTTCTTC
-	TRBV5-1	14	-	TRBJ1-4	CASSPLRSNEKLFF	TGCGCCAGCAGCCCCCTCCGGTCTAATGAAAAACTGTTTTTT
-	TRBV6-5	13	-	TRBJ2-7	CASSSPGTYEQYF	TGTGCCAGCAGTTCCCCGGGGACCTACGAGCAGTACTTC
-	TRBV27	16	-	TRBJ2-7	CASSGFGGAPYYEQYF	TGTGCCAGCAGTGGTTTTGGGGGGGCACCCTACTACGAGCAGTACTTC
-	TRBV23-1	17	-	TRBJ2-1	CASSTKEGDKPVNEQFF	TGCGCCAGCTCAACGAAAGAAGGGGACAAACCTGTAAATGAGCAGTTCTTC
-	TRBV19	14	-	TRBJ1-1	CASSRTRVSTEAFF	TGTGCCAGTAGTCGCACCAGGGTCTCCACTGAAGCTTTCTTT
-	TRBV30	13	-	TRBJ1-2	CAWGPTGSYGYTF	TGTGCCTGGGGTCCTACAGGGAGCTATGGCTACACCTTC
TRBD2	TRBV7-2	18	-	TRBJ2-7	CASSFPPDSGRAPYEQYF	TGTGCCAGCAGCTTTCCCCCTGATAGCGGGAGGGCCCCCTACGAGCAGTACTTC
TRBD1	TRBV5-1	15	-	TRBJ2-4	CASALGGDPKNIQYF	TGCGCCAGTGCCTTAGGGGGCGATCCCAAAAACATTCAGTACTTC
TRBD1	TRBV10-3	15	-	TRBJ1-1	CAISERGPEGTEAFF	TGTGCCATCAGTGAGAGGGGGCCCGAGGGCACTGAAGCTTTCTTT
TRBD2	TRBV27	15	-	TRBJ2-3	CASSLSERDGDTQYF	TGTGCCAGCAGTTTATCGGAGCGGGACGGAGATACGCAGTATTTT
-	TRBV19	15	-	TRBJ1-4	CASSTSGGGDEKLFF	TGTGCCAGTAGTACCTCGGGGGGCGGGGATGAAAAACTGTTTTTT
TRBD2	TRBV27	17	once	TRBJ2-1	CASSPCTSGRANNEQFF	TGTGCCAGCAGTCCGTGTACTAGCGGGAGGGCCAACAATGAGCAGTTCTTC
TRBD2	TRBV4-1	18	-	TRBJ2-7	CASSQDVGSGSRAYEQYF	TGCGCCAGCAGCCAAGACGTCGGTAGCGGGAGTAGAGCCTACGAGCAGTACTTC
TRBD2	TRBV12-5	16	-	TRBJ2-1	CASGLDSGSGNNEQFF	TGTGCTAGTGGTTTGGATAGCGGGAGCGGTAACAATGAGCAGTTCTTC
TRBD2	TRBV4-3	18	-	TRBJ2-1	CASSQVDASGLSYNEQFF	TGCGCCAGCAGCCAAGTCGATGCTAGCGGACTCTCCTACAATGAGCAGTTCTTC
-	TRBV5-6	17	once	TRBJ2-3	CASSLKPIYSSTDTQYF	TGTGCCAGCAGCTTGAAACCTATTTATTCTAGCACAGATACGCAGTATTTT
TRBD2	TRBV7-3	17	-	TRBJ2-3	CASSLGTSGRTADTQYF	TGTGCCAGCAGCTTAGGGACTAGCGGGAGGACCGCAGATACGCAGTATTTT
TRBD1	TRBV5-5	14	-	TRBJ2-7	CASSPDRDSYEQYF	TGTGCCAGCAGCCCTGACAGGGACTCCTACGAGCAGTACTTC
TRBD1	TRBV15	14	-	TRBJ1-1	CATSRGTGDTEAFF	TGTGCCACCAGCAGAGGGACAGGGGACACTGAAGCTTTCTTT
-	TRBV5-6	12	-	TRBJ1-2	CASRGRDYGYTF	TGTGCCAGCAGGGGGAGGGACTATGGCTACACCTTC
TRBD1	TRBV6-1	16	-	TRBJ2-2	CASSEVTGDNTGELFF	TGTGCCAGCAGTGAAGTAACAGGGGATAACACCGGGGAGCTGTTTTTT
-	TRBV11-2	14	once	TRBJ2-5	CASSGGWGGETQYF	TGTGCCAGCAGCGGGGGGTGGGGCGGAGAGACCCAGTACTTC
TRBD2	TRBV19	17	few	TRBJ2-1	CASTRLGGREGRDEQFF	TGTGCCAGTACCCGCCTTGGGGGGCGGGAGGGCCGGGATGAGCAGTTCTTC
-	TRBV10-3	16	-	TRBJ1-3	CAISGVRRGSGNTIYF	TGTGCCATCAGTGGGGTCCGCCGGGGCTCTGGAAACACCATATATTTT
TRBD1	TRBV5-1	18	-	TRBJ2-4	CASSLRHAGGIAKNIQYF	TGCGCCAGCAGCTTGAGGCATGCAGGGGGCATAGCCAAAAACATTCAGTACTTC